This is a list of T cell receptor beta chains from one sample in a study of post-analysis software for immune sequencing data. TCRdb ran MiXCR on the PCR reads and lists one entry per CDR3 protein. The sample records 150,000 to 200,000 distinct CDR3 sequences, around 36% being singletons. The source was blood, collected after autologous hematopoietic stem cell transplantation. The source of these receptors is a girl between 10 and 17 years old with multiple sclerosis. CDR3s include the opening cysteine and the closing phenylalanine or tryptophan. The D gene is left open where the match is weak. Where a row states a size, it is once, few, many or the class of an expanded clone; other rows omit it.

cdr3_aa cdr3_nt v_call d_call clone_size j_call
CASSSRLAADEQFF TGTGCCAGCAGTTCACGACTAGCGGCAGATGAGCAGTTCTTC TRBV12-3/TRBV12-4 TRBD2 . TRBJ2-1
CASERGFTSYEQYF TGTGCCAGCGAACGGGGCTTTACCTCCTACGAGCAGTACTTC TRBV6-2/TRBV6-3 . few TRBJ2-7
CASSRTTGTTNEKLFF TGTGCCAGCAGCAGGACGACGGGCACAACTAATGAAAAACTGTTTTTT TRBV7-9 . . TRBJ1-4
CASYQGGLNGYTF TGTGCCAGCTATCAGGGGGGCCTTAACGGCTACACCTTC TRBV25-1 TRBD1 . TRBJ1-2
CSARAPGLAGGMQFF TGCAGTGCTAGAGCGCCGGGACTAGCGGGAGGGATGCAGTTCTTC TRBV20-1 TRBD2 few TRBJ2-1
CASSYSSYYGYTF TGTGCCAGCAGTTACTCCAGCTACTATGGCTACACCTTC TRBV6-5 . . TRBJ1-2
CASSLGVTRGETQYF TGTGCCAGCAGCCTGGGGGTTACTAGGGGAGAGACCCAGTACTTC TRBV7-2 . many TRBJ2-5
CSASQLAGAYEQYF TGCAGTGCTAGTCAACTAGCGGGAGCCTACGAGCAGTACTTC TRBV20-1 TRBD2 . TRBJ2-7
CASSAQDGEQFF TGCGCCAGCAGCGCGCAGGACGGTGAGCAGTTCTTC TRBV4-3 . . TRBJ2-1
CATSRDTAVAGTQYF TGTGCCACCAGCAGAGATACGGCGGTAGCCGGTACGCAGTATTTT TRBV15 . . TRBJ2-3
CASSLGGGTQETQYF TGCGCCAGCAGCTTGGGGGGCGGAACCCAAGAGACCCAGTACTTC TRBV5-1 . many TRBJ2-5
CSARERTSGAYEQYF TGCAGTGCTAGGGAGAGGACTAGCGGGGCCTACGAGCAGTACTTC TRBV20-1 TRBD2 . TRBJ2-7
CATSDSWTGEKNGYTF TGTGCCACCAGTGATAGTTGGACAGGGGAAAAGAATGGCTACACCTTC TRBV24-1 TRBD1 few TRBJ1-2
CASCLSLAAGELFF TGTGCCAGCTGCCTCTCTCTAGCGGCCGGGGAGCTGTTTTTT TRBV27 TRBD2 . TRBJ2-2
CASKASNNQPQHF TGTGCCAGCAAGGCTTCAAACAATCAGCCCCAGCATTTT TRBV6-1 . few TRBJ1-5
CASSSDTGRTEAFF TGTGCCAGCAGCTCCGACACCGGGAGGACTGAAGCTTTCTTT TRBV7-2 . few TRBJ1-1
CSVEDLPQSLYGYTF TGCAGCGTTGAAGACTTACCGCAGTCCCTCTATGGCTACACCTTC TRBV29-1 . many TRBJ1-2